The rows below give T cell receptor beta chains drawn from one sample of a study of T cell changes during pregnancy in multiple sclerosis. Profiling relied on immunoSEQ multiplex PCR, and the TCRdb table lists in-frame clones only, not all of them. The sample lists 70,000 to 80,000 clones, roughly 92% occurring once. The specimen comprised peripheral blood, sampled after pregnancy. The receptor set was obtained from a female donor in good health, enrolled as a control in a pregnancy study. The conserved cysteine and the conserved F or W are not part of the CDR3 here. Part of the rows lack a size; the others show once, few, many or a class for expanded clones.

CDR3	size	J	V
ASSSPTGATLSSGNTIY	-	TRBJ1-3	TRBV19
ASSLRGGENQPQH	-	TRBJ1-5	TRBV27
ASSLSGGGTEAF	once	TRBJ1-1	TRBV27
ASSTRGLSSYEQY	-	TRBJ2-7	TRBV13
ASSTTGTATGELF	-	TRBJ2-2	TRBV19
ASSSRRDWGSTDTQY	-	TRBJ2-3	TRBV7-4
ASSPRTSGETQY	-	TRBJ2-5	TRBV28
ASSQDGSWGGAQNIQY	-	TRBJ2-4	TRBV4-1
ASSVGLAGQGNEQF	once	TRBJ2-1	TRBV9
ASSETAGGPDTQY	-	TRBJ2-3	TRBV6-1
ASSPATGNTEAF	-	TRBJ1-1	TRBV13
ASSIGRAYEQY	-	TRBJ2-7	TRBV5-6
ASSYGGGTGELF	-	TRBJ2-2	TRBV6-5
AWSSPLLAGAREETQY	-	TRBJ2-5	TRBV30
ASSGRTEKLF	-	TRBJ1-4	TRBV7-8
ASSYRLAGTDEQY	few	TRBJ2-7	TRBV27
ASSTKRAGHNEQF	-	TRBJ2-1	TRBV11-3
ASSPLGGNIQY	-	TRBJ2-4	TRBV18
ASSRTGHFNYGYT	-	TRBJ1-2	TRBV27
ASGRGNTEAF	-	TRBJ1-1	TRBV6-5
ASSQYKGPNEKLF	once	TRBJ1-4	TRBV14
SVVVPGLAGGSIYEQY	few	TRBJ2-7	TRBV29-1
ASSPNAGTGVEQF	-	TRBJ2-1	TRBV18
ASSFQGLNYGYT	-	TRBJ1-2	TRBV27
ASRQGSGNTIY	-	TRBJ1-3	TRBV6-5
ASTPSPSGRAGGELF	-	TRBJ2-2	TRBV9
ASSPPVQGTDTQY	-	TRBJ2-3	TRBV18
ASSKWDRGTEAF	-	TRBJ1-1	TRBV21-1
ASSRRQRSNQPQH	-	TRBJ1-5	TRBV19
ASSEPRNRDENTEAF	-	TRBJ1-1	TRBV10-2
ATSRDRGLAKNIQY	-	TRBJ2-4	TRBV15
ASSVRDRGFGNTIY	once	TRBJ1-3	TRBV6-1
ASRGTGFDEQF	-	TRBJ2-1	TRBV28
ASSSDSNYGYT	-	TRBJ1-2	TRBV2
ASREAGGRETQY	-	TRBJ2-5	TRBV19
ASSQGTDTQY	-	TRBJ2-3	TRBV19
ASSGRQGWVGYT	-	TRBJ1-2	TRBV6-1
ASSYSMGRYGYT	once	TRBJ1-2	TRBV6-5
ASSGRGGAYNEQF	-	TRBJ2-1	TRBV2